The present T cell receptor (beta chain) was sequenced within a study of control samples from healthy donors and cancer patients (dated by TCRdb to the early 2020s). The method was the immunoSEQ multiplex PCR assay. The table was pulled from immuneACCESS by TCRdb, which kept in-frame rearrangements only. Such tables lose some clones; where checked, under half of the loss comes from unresolved V genes, and the rest has no known cause. Within this sample are approximately 93,000 clones, with approximately 91% of them counted one time only. The ten largest account for 8.5% to 10% of the sample. Inclusive of the bounding cysteine and phenylalanine, the CDR3 is 14 residues long. The DNA shown is the 42-base CDR3, in frame from base 1. According to the germline V gene (reference sequence), CDR1 reads SGHKS and CDR2 reads YYEKEE. Between the V and J ends, shortened by 4 bases and 9 bases respectively, the junction contains 17 bases.

Turning to this clone: This clone's antigen is unknown. Base qualities are not recorded, but no much larger clone differs from it by a single base.

The sequence was collected from a woman aged 50 to 65 with colorectal cancer. Input material: PBMCs. The chain is assembled from TRBV5-5 and TRBJ2-1, with the D assignment possibly TRBD1 or TRBD2, given 5 matching bases for each. The CDR3 region: CASSAGTGYFEQFF. In nucleotides, the sequence is TGTGCCAGCAGCGCCGGGACCGGGTATTTTGAGCAGTTCTTC.